These 10 T cell receptor beta chains were sequenced from one sample in a study of T-cell memory formation after mild COVID-19. Each CDR3 protein gets one entry after TCRdb re-called the 5' RACE reads with MiXCR. The sample yields about 150,000 distinct CDR3 sequences, over 6% seen once. The sequenced material came from PBMCs or a T cell subset sorted from them (not recorded which). The receptors come from an adult woman who had mild COVID-19 (a few samples of this study predate the infection). Cell type and time point are not known.

This clonotype was counted at least ten times. The rearrangement uses TRBV5-1 and TRBJ1-3, with D possibly being TRBD1 (5 bases). The CDR3 is 15 residues long. The germline V gene has CDR1 SGHRS and CDR2 YFSETQ. Deletions cut 0 bases from V and 4 bases from J, with 11 bases between. The DNA of the CDR3 is TGCGCCAGCAGCTTGGGCCAACGGACAGGAAACACCATATATTTT. Encoded protein: CASSLGQRTGNTIYF.

The table lists this clonotype with a few counts. This chain links TRBV18 with TRBJ1-5; D is ambiguous. This CDR3 is built from 15 residues. Germline CDR1 is KGHSH and CDR2 is LQKENI. Trimming removed 2 bases at V and 0 bases at J, with 8 bases between. Here the CDR3 reads CASSPEALSNQPQHF. The CDR3 bases are TGTGCCAGCTCACCAGAGGCACTTAGCAATCAGCCCCAGCATTTT.

The chain links TRBV5-6 to TRBJ2-3, with D tentatively TRBD2 (5 bases). This CDR3 contains 15 residues. Germline CDR1 and CDR2: SGHDT and YYEEEE. Trimming took 0 bases from V and 3 from J, leaving 11 bases between them. Here the CDR3 reads CASSLDLTGTDTQYF. The DNA for the CDR3 is TGTGCCAGCAGCTTGGACCTAACGGGGACAGATACGCAGTATTTT.

This clonotype came up many times. This chain links TRBV27 with TRBJ2-2; D remains ambiguous. The ends were cut back, 5 bases at V and 2 bases at J, with 18 bases in the middle. CDR1 and CDR2 from the germline V gene are MNHEY and SMNVEV (reference sequence). This CDR3 contains 17 residues. The CDR3 is CASSTARVYRNTGELFF. The CDR3 DNA follows: TGTGCCAGCAGTACCGCCCGGGTTTATCGTAACACCGGGGAGCTGTTTTTT.

The genes are TRBV6-6 and TRBJ1-1; maybe TRBD1 (5 bases). The CDR3 extends over 13 amino acids. From germline, CDR1 is MNHNY and CDR2 SVGAGI (reference sequence). Trimming took off 6 bases at V and 4 bases at J, with 12 bases between the two ends. CDR3 amino acids: CASRTPGSTEAFF. The DNA of the CDR3 is TGTGCCAGCAGGACACCAGGGTCCACTGAAGCTTTCTTT.

In its sample, this clonotype was seen many times. This chain links TRBV20-1 with TRBJ1-2, with D maybe TRBD1 (5 bases). Germline V lookup: CDR1 DFQATT, CDR2 SNEGSKA (reference sequence). V was cut by 0 bases and J by 2 bases, with 10 bases left in between. This CDR3 has 14 amino acids. CDR3 in amino acids: CSARERGANYGYTF. The CDR3 bases are TGCAGTGCTAGAGAGAGAGGGGCAAACTATGGCTACACCTTC.

This clonotype was counted between two and nine times. The rearrangement uses TRBV2 and TRBJ1-1; possibly TRBD1 for D (6 bases). The CDR3 sequence is 14 residues long. Germline loops: CDR1 SNHLY, CDR2 FYNNEI. The V and J ends lost 6 bases and 8 bases respectively, with 19 bases between them. This CDR3 reads CASSPEGGRQEAFF. In DNA form, the CDR3 reads TGTGCCAGCAGCCCGGAGGGGGGCAGGCAAGAAGCTTTCTTT.

This clonotype was observed a handful of times. The chain joins TRBV19 to TRBJ2-4; D perhaps matches TRBD2 (6 bases). CDR3 length: 19 residues. V was shortened by 3 bases and J by 1 base, with 22 bases between the two germline ends. Germline CDR1 reads LNHDA; CDR2 reads SQIVND (reference sequence). The CDR3, as DNA: TGTGCCAGTAGTATGCCCTCGGAAACCGAGGAGGGGGCCAAAAACATTCAGTACTTC. Protein product: CASSMPSETEEGAKNIQYF.

This clonotype has only a few counts. The rearrangement links TRBV28 to TRBJ1-1; no clear D gene. Germline CDR1 reads MDHEN; CDR2 reads SYDVKM. The CDR3 covers 12 residues. V was pared by 9 bases and J by 3 bases, with 11 bases between. CDR3 nucleotides: TGTGCCAGTCGCTCCCGGCACACTGAAGCTTTCTTT. It yields the protein CASRSRHTEAFF.

V is TRBV20-1 and J is TRBJ1-5; 8 nucleotides line up with TRBD1. The CDR3 covers 14 residues. The germline gives CDR1 DFQATT, CDR2 SNEGSKA (reference sequence). Trimming at V came to 3 bases and at J to 3 bases, leaving 4 bases not matched to a gene. The CDR3 protein is CSASDRGFNQPQHF. CDR3 bases: TGCAGTGCTAGTGACAGGGGTTTCAATCAGCCCCAGCATTTT.